The 20 T cell receptor beta chains in this list originate from one sample, sequenced in a study of glioma-infiltrating T cells after dendritic cell vaccination. Libraries were prepared by immunoSEQ multiplex PCR; TCRdb keeps only in-frame clonotypes and omits some of them. This repertoire shows 25,000 to 35,000 clones, 90% found once; its top ten account for more than 2%. Sequences were derived from blood, sampled before dendritic cell vaccination. These receptors originate from a human donor with glioblastoma.

V and J are TRBV11-2 and TRBJ1-1, with a tentative D call TRBD1 (6 bases). Germline V gene data show CDR1 as SGHAT and CDR2 as FQNNGV. Trimming removed 5 bases at V and 0 bases at J, with 10 bases between. CDR3 size: 14 residues. Here the CDR3 DNA reads TGTGCCAGCAGCCGGGACACGATGAACACTGAAGCTTTCTTT. Amino acids: CASSRDTMNTEAFF.

The chain uses TRBV9 and TRBJ1-6, with D possibly TRBD1 on 5 matching bases. The CDR3 length is 14 residues. V lost 5 bases and J 4 bases, leaving 10 bases between the germline ends. CDR1 and CDR2 from the germline V gene are SGDLS and YYNGEE. The CDR3 nucleotides are TGTGCCAGCAGTGGGGCCGGTTATAATTCACCCCTCCACTTT. It yields the protein CASSGAGYNSPLHF.

A single count supports this clone. The chain combines TRBV5-5 with TRBJ1-2; TRBD1 aligns across 7 bases. Germline CDR1 is SGHKS and CDR2 is YYEKEE (reference sequence). The CDR3 length is 14 residues. V was clipped by 0 bases and J by 4 bases; unmatched bases: 3. DNA for the CDR3: TGTGCCAGCAGCTTGGGGGGGGACAGCTATGGCTACACCTTC. This codes for CASSLGGDSYGYTF.

The chain joins TRBV13 to TRBJ2-7, with D maybe TRBD1 (5 bases). Germline V CDR1 and CDR2: PRHDT, FYEKMQ (reference sequence). The CDR3 spans 12 residues. Trimming cost V 5 bases and J 4 bases, with 9 bases left between them. CDR3: CASSGRAYEQYF. In DNA form, the CDR3 reads TGTGCCAGCAGCGGCAGGGCTTACGAGCAGTACTTC.

The chain uses TRBV19 and TRBJ2-5; perhaps TRBD2 as D (6 bases). V dropped 1 base and J dropped 5 bases, with 14 bases sitting between them. The CDR3 consists of 15 residues. The germline V gene encodes CDR1 LNHDA and CDR2 SQIVND (reference sequence). The chain's CDR3 is CASSIAAGSRETQYF. CDR3 nucleotide sequence: TGTGCCAGTAGTATAGCCGCCGGGAGCCGGGAGACCCAGTACTTC.

The rearrangement uses TRBV6-6 and TRBJ1-6; 7 bases agree with TRBD1. Per germline, CDR1 MNHNY and CDR2 SVGAGI (reference sequence). This CDR3 contains 15 residues. V was clipped by 6 bases and J by 10 bases; unmatched bases: 12. CDR3: CASSYGRQGSSPLHF. In DNA, the CDR3 is TGTGCCAGCAGCTACGGGAGACAGGGTTCGTCACCCCTCCACTTT.

About this clone itself: A junction end diverges from the germline sequence, so it may reflect a read error. The gene calls are TRBV19 and TRBJ2-1; D ambiguous. Germline V lookup: CDR1 LNHDA, CDR2 SQIVND (reference sequence). This CDR3 is built from 16 residues. The CDR3 sequence is CVSSISRKAAYNEQFF. CDR3 in DNA: TGTGTCAGTAGTATATCGCGGAAGGCGGCCTACAATGAGCAGTTCTTC.

This chain joins TRBV28 and TRBJ2-7; 10 bases line up with TRBD1. Germline CDR1 and CDR2: MDHEN and SYDVKM. V lost 5 bases, J lost 3 bases, and 4 bases stayed unmatched. The CDR3 sequence is 14 residues long. The CDR3 nucleotides are TGTGCCAGCAGTGGGACAGGGGCGAACTACGAGCAGTACTTC. It encodes CASSGTGANYEQYF.

A few counts support this clone. This chain links TRBV4-1 with TRBJ2-3; 8 bases match TRBD1. CDR1 is MGHRA and CDR2 is YSYEKL in the germline V gene. CDR3 length: 15 residues. V was clipped by 4 bases and J by 2 bases; unmatched bases: 5. The DNA of the CDR3 is TGCGCCAGCAGCCCGTGGGGACAGGCCACAGATACGCAGTATTTT. This sequence encodes CASSPWGQATDTQYF.

This clone was counted a single time. The chain employs TRBV2 and TRBJ2-5; TRBD2 agrees at 8 bases. The CDR3 runs 12 residues. V lost 7 bases, J lost 3 bases, and 1 base stayed unmatched. The germline gives CDR1 SNHLY, CDR2 FYNNEI. The CDR3 region has the DNA TGTGCCAGCACACTAGCGGAAGAGACCCAGTACTTC. Amino acid sequence: CASTLAEETQYF.

This sequence joins TRBV7-2 and TRBJ2-6; D call uncertain. Trimming shortened V by 5 bases and J by 0 bases, and 5 bases separated the two germline ends. The CDR3 contains 14 residues. Germline CDR1 reads SGHTA; CDR2 reads FQGNSA. The CDR3 DNA reads as TGTGCCAGCAGCCGGAGCTCTGGGGCCAACGTCCTGACTTTC. Translating gives CASSRSSGANVLTF.

The chain carries TRBV27 and TRBJ1-3; no firm D call. The V gene's germline CDR1 is MNHEY and CDR2 SMNVEV (reference sequence). Trimming took off 10 bases at V and 3 bases at J, with 7 bases between the two ends. This CDR3 is 11 amino acids long. This CDR3 reads CATVFGNTIYF. CDR3 nucleotides: TGTGCCACCGTATTTGGAAACACCATATATTTT.

This chain joins TRBV7-2 and TRBJ1-2; D is perhaps TRBD1 (6 bases). Between the trimmed V and J ends, which lost 1 base and 8 bases, there was a span of 11 bases. The CDR3 is 13 residues long. From germline, CDR1 is SGHTA and CDR2 FQGNSA. CDR3 amino acids: CASSLELTGGYTF. The CDR3 region has the DNA TGTGCCAGCAGCTTAGAACTAACAGGGGGCTACACCTTC.

This clone was recorded a few times. The chain joins TRBV4-1 to TRBJ2-1; 13 bases agree with TRBD2. In germline, CDR1 is MGHRA, CDR2 YSYEKL. J lost 14 bases, V lost 3 bases, and 4 bases had no gene match. CDR3 length equals 13 residues. CDR3 loop: CASSQLGLAGEFF. In DNA, the CDR3 is TGCGCCAGCAGCCAGCTCGGACTAGCGGGGGAGTTCTTC.

This clone was seen only once. The chain has TRBV7-2 and TRBJ1-3, with 8 positions matching TRBD1. The CDR3 runs to 15 residues. Germline CDR1 reads SGHTA; CDR2 reads FQGNSA. Losses at the gene ends were 1 base for V and 1 base for J; bases not matched to a gene: 0. DNA of the CDR3: TGTGCCAGCAGCTTAGACAGGGGGTCTGGAAACACCATATATTTT. Its translation: CASSLDRGSGNTIYF.

The table lists this clone with a count of one. V gene TRBV18 combines with J gene TRBJ2-3; D perhaps matches TRBD2 (5 bases). V was cut by 0 bases and J by 4 bases, with 8 bases left in between. There are 14 residues in the CDR3. Per the germline V gene, CDR1 is KGHSH and CDR2 is LQKENI. CDR3 coding DNA: TGTGCCAGCTCACCACCAGCGGCTCCAGATACGCAGTATTTT. Its translation is CASSPPAAPDTQYF.

The chain combines TRBV4-2 with TRBJ2-3; 9 bases match TRBD2. CDR1 and CDR2 from the germline V gene are LGHNA and YNFKEQ. J was trimmed by 4 bases and V by 1 base; bases with no gene match: 12. The CDR3 loop spans 18 amino acids. The CDR3 protein is CASSQGVVRGGLSDTQYF. DNA of the CDR3: TGTGCCAGCAGCCAAGGGGTGGTGCGGGGGGGCCTATCAGATACGCAGTATTTT.

This chain joins TRBV6-1 and TRBJ2-3, with 9 bases that match TRBD2. The CDR3 covers 16 residues. Losses at the gene ends were 0 bases for V and 2 bases for J; bases not matched to a gene: 3. In germline, CDR1 is MNHNS, CDR2 SASEGT. The CDR3 loop reads CASSEALGLATDTQYF. CDR3 nucleotide sequence: TGTGCCAGCAGTGAAGCCTTGGGACTAGCCACAGATACGCAGTATTTT.

The chain employs TRBV20-1 and TRBJ1-2; D perhaps matches TRBD1 (6 bases). The CDR3 is made up of 11 amino acids. Between the trimmed V and J ends, which lost 5 bases and 7 bases, there was a span of 11 bases. The V gene's germline CDR1 is DFQATT and CDR2 SNEGSKA (reference sequence). CDR3 sequence: CSAPGTSGYTF. The CDR3 nucleotides are TGCAGTGCTCCCGGGACATCTGGCTACACCTTC.

The chain uses TRBV7-2 and TRBJ2-3; D is uncertain. V was trimmed by 7 bases and J by 3 bases, leaving 11 bases between them. The germline gives CDR1 SGHTA, CDR2 FQGNSA. The CDR3 is made up of 13 amino acids. CDR3 region: CASTPTGTDTQYF. CDR3 nucleotides: TGTGCCAGCACCCCGACTGGTACAGATACGCAGTATTTT.